This TCR beta chain was observed in a study of Graves' ophthalmopathy and Graves' hyperthyroidism. Amplification of TCR beta CDR3 regions used RNA transcripts. HTBI primers primed a first-round RT-PCR, and a second-round multiplex PCR followed. TCRdb redid the calling of the multiplex PCR reads with MiXCR, one entry per CDR3 protein. The top ten hold 40% to 45% of the sample, which has hundreds of thousands of distinct CDR3 sequences, roughly 40% seen once. Many counts were recorded for this clonotype. The sequenced sample was peripheral blood. The sequence derives from an adult man with Graves' ophthalmopathy.

DNA of the CDR3: TGCAGCCCGTCCTCCGGGACAGTTAAGGGGGGCTACACCTTC. Its translation: CSPSSGTVKGGYTF. The rearrangement uses TRBV29-1 and TRBJ1-2, with 7 bases aligning to TRBD1. The CDR3 length is 14 residues. Germline V lookup: CDR1 SQVTM, CDR2 ANQGSEA. V shed 8 bases, J shed 8 bases, and the junction held 17 bases outside the gene matches.